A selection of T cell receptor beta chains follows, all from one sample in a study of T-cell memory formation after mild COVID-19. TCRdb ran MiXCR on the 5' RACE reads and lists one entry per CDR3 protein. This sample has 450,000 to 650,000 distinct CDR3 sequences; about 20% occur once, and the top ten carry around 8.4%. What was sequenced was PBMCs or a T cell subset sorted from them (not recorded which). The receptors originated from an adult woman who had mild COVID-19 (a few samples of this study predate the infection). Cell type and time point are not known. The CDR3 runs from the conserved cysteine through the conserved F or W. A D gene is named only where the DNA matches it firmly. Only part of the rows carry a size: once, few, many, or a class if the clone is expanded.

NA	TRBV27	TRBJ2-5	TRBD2	CASSSGLAGDETQYF	TGTGCCAGCAGTTCGGGACTAGCGGGAGACGAGACCCAGTACTTC
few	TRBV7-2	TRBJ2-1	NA	CASSLMGFEQFF	TGTGCCAGCAGCTTAATGGGCTTCGAGCAGTTCTTC
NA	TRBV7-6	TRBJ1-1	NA	CASSFTASTEAFF	TGTGCCAGCAGCTTTACAGCATCCACTGAAGCTTTCTTT
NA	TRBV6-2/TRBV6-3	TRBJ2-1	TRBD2	CASRRGAGGSYNEQFF	TGTGCCAGCAGACGCGGAGCGGGAGGGTCCTACAATGAGCAGTTCTTC
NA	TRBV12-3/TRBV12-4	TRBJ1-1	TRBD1	CASSSGQGYTEAFF	TGTGCCAGCAGCTCCGGACAGGGCTACACTGAAGCTTTCTTT
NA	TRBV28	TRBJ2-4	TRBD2	CASRPLGLAGDIQYF	TGTGCCAGCAGGCCCCTCGGGCTAGCGGGGGACATTCAGTACTTC
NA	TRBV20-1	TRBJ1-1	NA	CSAMWGYTEAFF	TGCAGTGCTATGTGGGGATACACTGAAGCTTTCTTT
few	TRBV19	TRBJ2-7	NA	CASSIDPPGSTSYEQYF	TGTGCCAGTAGTATAGATCCCCCAGGGTCCACCTCCTACGAGCAGTACTTC
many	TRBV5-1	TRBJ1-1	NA	CASSVYTGSEAFF	TGCGCCAGCAGCGTTTACACAGGGTCTGAAGCTTTCTTT
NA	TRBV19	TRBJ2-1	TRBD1	CASRVDRGSGNEQFF	TGTGCCAGTAGAGTGGACAGGGGAAGTGGCAATGAGCAGTTCTTC
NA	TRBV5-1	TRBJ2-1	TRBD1	CASSTGTGAYNEQFF	TGCGCCAGCAGCACCGGGACAGGGGCCTACAATGAGCAGTTCTTC
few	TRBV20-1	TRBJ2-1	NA	CSARHLYNEQFF	TGCAGTGCAAGACACCTATACAATGAGCAGTTCTTC
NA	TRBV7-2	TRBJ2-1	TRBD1	CASSLGGTGSKNEQFF	TGTGCCAGCAGCTTAGGGGGGACAGGGTCGAAAAATGAGCAGTTCTTC
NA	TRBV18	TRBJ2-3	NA	CASSLRRDSDTQYF	TGTGCCAGCTCACTTCGGCGGGACTCAGATACGCAGTATTTT
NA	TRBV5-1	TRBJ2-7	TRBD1	CASSLGGQVIPYEQYF	TGCGCCAGCAGCTTGGGAGGACAGGTGATACCCTACGAGCAGTACTTC
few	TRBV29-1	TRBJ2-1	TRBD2	CSVLPGLAGNEQFF	TGCAGCGTTCTCCCGGGACTAGCGGGTAATGAGCAGTTCTTC
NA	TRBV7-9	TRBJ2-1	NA	CASSQAPVNEQFF	TGTGCCAGCAGCCAAGCGCCGGTCAATGAGCAGTTCTTC
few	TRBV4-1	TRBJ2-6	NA	CASSQPGGAGANVLTF	TGCGCCAGCAGCCAACCCGGGGGCGCTGGGGCCAACGTCCTGACTTTC
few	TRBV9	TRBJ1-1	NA	CASSVEWGLNTEAFF	TGTGCCAGCAGCGTAGAGTGGGGTTTGAACACTGAAGCTTTCTTT
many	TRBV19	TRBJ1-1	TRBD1	CASSNTGVTEAFF	TGTGCCAGTAGTAACACAGGGGTCACTGAAGCTTTCTTT
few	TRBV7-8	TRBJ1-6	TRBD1	CASSLRDRGNSPLHF	TGTGCCAGCAGCTTACGGGACAGGGGAAATTCACCCCTCCACTTT
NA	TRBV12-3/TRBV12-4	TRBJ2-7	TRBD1	CASSGQGLYEQYF	TGTGCCAGCAGCGGACAGGGCCTGTACGAGCAGTACTTC
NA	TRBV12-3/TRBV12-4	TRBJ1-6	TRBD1	CASRRGGGSAYNSPLHF	TGTGCCAGCAGAAGAGGAGGGGGCAGTGCCTATAATTCACCCCTCCACTTT
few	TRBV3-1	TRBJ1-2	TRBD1	CASSQDKRTRTGGYTF	TGTGCCAGCAGCCAAGATAAGAGGACTCGGACAGGAGGCTACACCTTC
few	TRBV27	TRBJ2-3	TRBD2	CASSLTGSASGKDTQYF	TGTGCCAGCAGTTTAACTGGCTCGGCTAGCGGGAAAGATACGCAGTATTTT
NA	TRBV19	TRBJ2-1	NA	CASSIGGLLYNEQFF	TGTGCCAGTAGTATAGGGGGCCTACTTTACAATGAGCAGTTCTTC
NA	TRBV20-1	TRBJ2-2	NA	CSAPLDRAPGELFF	TGCAGTGCCCCACTTGACAGAGCTCCCGGGGAGCTGTTTTTT
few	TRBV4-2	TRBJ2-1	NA	CASSPRTGREFF	TGTGCCAGCAGCCCGAGGACAGGGAGGGAGTTCTTC
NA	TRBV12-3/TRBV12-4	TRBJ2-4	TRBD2	CASSKGLAGVAKNIQYF	TGTGCCAGCAGCAAGGGACTAGCGGGAGTGGCCAAAAACATTCAGTACTTC
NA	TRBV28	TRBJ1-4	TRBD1	CASSPVDRGLGGEKLFF	TGTGCCAGCAGTCCTGTTGACAGGGGGCTAGGAGGTGAAAAACTGTTTTTT
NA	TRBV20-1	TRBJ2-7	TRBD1	CSARARDRDHEQYF	TGCAGTGCTAGAGCAAGGGACAGGGACCACGAGCAGTACTTC
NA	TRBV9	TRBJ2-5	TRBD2	CASNGGRQQETQYF	TGTGCCAGCAACGGCGGGAGACAACAAGAGACCCAGTACTTC
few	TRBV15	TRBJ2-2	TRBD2	CATSRDTGGPGELFF	TGTGCCACCAGCAGAGATACGGGGGGGCCCGGGGAGCTGTTTTTT
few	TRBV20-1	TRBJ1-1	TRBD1	CSAPDREEGAFF	TGCAGTGCTCCGGACAGGGAGGAAGGAGCTTTCTTT
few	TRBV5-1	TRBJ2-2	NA	CASSLDGAAGELFF	TGCGCCAGCAGCTTGGACGGGGCGGCCGGGGAGCTGTTTTTT
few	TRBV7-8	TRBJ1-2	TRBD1	CASSLAGTGAVNYGYTF	TGTGCCAGCAGCTTAGCGGGTACAGGGGCGGTTAACTATGGCTACACCTTC
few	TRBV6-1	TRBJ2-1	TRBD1	CASSGGTGGPLSTNNEQFF	TGTGCCAGCAGCGGTGGGACAGGGGGGCCTTTGTCAACCAACAATGAGCAGTTCTTC
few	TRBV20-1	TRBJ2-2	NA	CSARDLSGLPGELFF	TGCAGTGCTAGAGATCTCTCAGGGCTCCCCGGGGAGCTGTTTTTT
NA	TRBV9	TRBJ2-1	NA	CASSPQSSYNEQFF	TGTGCCAGCAGCCCCCAGAGCTCCTACAATGAGCAGTTCTTC
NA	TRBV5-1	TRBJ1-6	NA	CASSLEGTGGSPLHF	TGCGCCAGCAGCTTGGAGGGAACGGGGGGTTCACCCCTCCACTTT
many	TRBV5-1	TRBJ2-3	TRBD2	CASSLAGPSTDTQYF	TGCGCCAGCAGTTTAGCGGGCCCCAGCACAGATACGCAGTATTTT
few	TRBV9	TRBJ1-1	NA	CASSVDGRFDTEAFF	TGTGCCAGCAGCGTAGACGGTCGGTTTGACACTGAAGCTTTCTTT
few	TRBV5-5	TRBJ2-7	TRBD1	CASSVGDSSEQYF	TGTGCCAGCAGCGTGGGGGACAGTAGTGAGCAGTACTTC
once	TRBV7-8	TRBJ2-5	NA	CASSLKRLFQQETKYF	TGTGCCAGCAGCTTAAAGCGGCTTTTCCAACAAGAGACCAAGTACTTC
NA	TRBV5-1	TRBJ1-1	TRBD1	CASSSTGGAEAFF	TGCGCCAGCAGCTCTACAGGGGGGGCTGAAGCTTTCTTT
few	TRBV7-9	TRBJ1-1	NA	CASSRTEVNTEAFF	TGTGCCAGCAGTCGCACAGAGGTGAACACTGAAGCTTTCTTT
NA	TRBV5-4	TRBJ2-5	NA	CASSSRQGGSETQYF	TGTGCCAGCAGCTCACGGCAGGGGGGCTCGGAGACCCAGTACTTC
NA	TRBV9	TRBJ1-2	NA	CASSIDGIYGYTF	TGTGCCAGCAGCATAGATGGGATCTATGGCTACACCTTC
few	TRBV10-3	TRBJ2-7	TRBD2	CAITLAGAESYEQYF	TGTGCCATCACACTAGCGGGGGCCGAGAGCTACGAGCAGTACTTC
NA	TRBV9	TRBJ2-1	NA	CASSPQGGLSSHNEQFF	TGTGCCAGCAGCCCCCAGGGGGGACTATCTTCCCACAATGAGCAGTTCTTC
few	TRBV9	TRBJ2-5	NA	CASSVGNQETQYF	TGTGCCAGCAGCGTCGGGAACCAAGAGACCCAGTACTTC
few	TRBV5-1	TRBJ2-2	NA	CASSLMTVPTGELFF	TGCGCCAGCAGCCTAATGACAGTACCCACCGGGGAGCTGTTTTTT
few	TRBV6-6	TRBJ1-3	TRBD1	CASSYGTGAGNTIYF	TGTGCCAGCAGTTATGGGACAGGAGCTGGAAACACCATATATTTT
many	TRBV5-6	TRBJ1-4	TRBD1	CASSRQGTANEKLFF	TGTGCCAGCAGCAGACAGGGGACTGCTAATGAAAAACTGTTTTTT
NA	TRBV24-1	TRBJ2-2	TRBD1	CATSDLWTGDGELFF	TGTGCCACCAGTGATTTGTGGACAGGGGACGGGGAGCTGTTTTTT